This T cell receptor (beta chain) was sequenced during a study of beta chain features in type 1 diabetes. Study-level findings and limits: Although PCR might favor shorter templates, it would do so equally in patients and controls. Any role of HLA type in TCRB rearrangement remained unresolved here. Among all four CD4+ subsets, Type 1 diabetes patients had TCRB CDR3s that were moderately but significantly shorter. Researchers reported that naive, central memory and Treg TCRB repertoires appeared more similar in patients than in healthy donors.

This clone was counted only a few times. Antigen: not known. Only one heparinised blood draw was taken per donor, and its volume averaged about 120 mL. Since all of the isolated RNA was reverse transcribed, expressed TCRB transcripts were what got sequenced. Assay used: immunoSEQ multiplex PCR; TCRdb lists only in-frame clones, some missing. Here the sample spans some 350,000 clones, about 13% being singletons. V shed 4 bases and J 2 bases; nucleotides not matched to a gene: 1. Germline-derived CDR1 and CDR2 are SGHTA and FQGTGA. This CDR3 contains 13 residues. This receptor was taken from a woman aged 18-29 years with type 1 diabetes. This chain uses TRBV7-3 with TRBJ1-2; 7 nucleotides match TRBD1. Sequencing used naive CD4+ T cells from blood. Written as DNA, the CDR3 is TGTGCCAGCAGCTCGGGACAGAACTATGGCTACACCTTC. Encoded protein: CASSSGQNYGYTF. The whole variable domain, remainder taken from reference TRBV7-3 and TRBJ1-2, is GAGVSQTPSNKVTEKGKYVELRCDPISGHTALYWYRQSLGQGPEFLIYFQGTGAADDSGLPNDRFFAVRPEGSVSTLKIQRTERGDSAVYLCASSSGQNYGYTFGSGTRLTVV.